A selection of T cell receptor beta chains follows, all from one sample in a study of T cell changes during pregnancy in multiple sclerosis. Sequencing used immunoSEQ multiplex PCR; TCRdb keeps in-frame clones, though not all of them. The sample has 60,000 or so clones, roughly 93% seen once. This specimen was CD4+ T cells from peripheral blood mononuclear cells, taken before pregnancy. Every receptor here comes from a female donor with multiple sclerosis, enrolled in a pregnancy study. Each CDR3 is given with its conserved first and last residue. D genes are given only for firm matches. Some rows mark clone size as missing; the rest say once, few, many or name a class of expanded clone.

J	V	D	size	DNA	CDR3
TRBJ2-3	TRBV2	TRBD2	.	TGTGCCAGCAGGTTGACTAGCGGGAGTGCAGATACGCAGTATTTT	CASRLTSGSADTQYF
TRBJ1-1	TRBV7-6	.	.	TGTGCCAGCAGCTTAGGAGGGAGATCTGAAGCTTTCTTT	CASSLGGRSEAFF
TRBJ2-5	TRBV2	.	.	TGTGCCAGCAAGGGACTCTCCTCGCGCGAGACCCAGTACTTC	CASKGLSSRETQYF
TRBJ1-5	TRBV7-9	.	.	TGTGCCAGCAGCCAAGGGGGGGCTGGCAATCAGCCCCAGCATTTT	CASSQGGAGNQPQHF
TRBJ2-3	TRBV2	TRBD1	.	TGTGCCAGCAGTCAGACAGGGGGCCCAGATACGCAGTATTTT	CASSQTGGPDTQYF
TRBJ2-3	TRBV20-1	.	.	TGCAGTGCTACCGGGTCCAGGGGGCAGTATTTT	CSATGSRGQYF
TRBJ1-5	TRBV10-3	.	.	TGTGCCACCCGGAGGGGTTTCGATAGCAATCAGCCCCAGCATTTT	CATRRGFDSNQPQHF
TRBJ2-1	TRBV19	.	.	TGTGCCAGTAGAAATTCGGGGGAAAACAATGAGCAGTTCTTC	CASRNSGENNEQFF
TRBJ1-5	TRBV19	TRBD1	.	TGTGCCAGTACCTCAGGGGACAGGGGTCGCCTTAATCAGCCCCAGCATTTT	CASTSGDRGRLNQPQHF
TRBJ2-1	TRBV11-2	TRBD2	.	TGTGCCAGCAGCCAAAAAAGCGGGAGCTCCTACAATGAGCAGTTCTTC	CASSQKSGSSYNEQFF
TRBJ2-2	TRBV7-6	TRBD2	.	TGTGCCAGCAGCTTAGTTGTAACTAGCGTTTACACCGGGGAGCTGTTTTTT	CASSLVVTSVYTGELFF
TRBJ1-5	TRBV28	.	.	TGTGCCAGCAGACGCGACAGTAGCAATCAGCCCCAGCATTTT	CASRRDSSNQPQHF
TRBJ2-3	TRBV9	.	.	TGTGCCAGCAGCTCCCGTTTAGCGGACACAGATACGCAGTATTTT	CASSSRLADTDTQYF
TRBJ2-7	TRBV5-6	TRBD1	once	TGTGCCAGCAGCAGCCCCCGTCGACAGGGGCAGTACGAGCAGTACTTC	CASSSPRRQGQYEQYF
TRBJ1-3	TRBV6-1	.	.	TGTGCCAGCAAATTGGCGGGACTCTCTGGAAACACCATATATTTT	CASKLAGLSGNTIYF
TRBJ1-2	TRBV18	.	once	TGTGCCAGCTCACCCGTGATCCAGCGCGGAGGCTACACCTTC	CASSPVIQRGGYTF
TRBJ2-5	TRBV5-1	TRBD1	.	TGCGCCAGCAGCCCGAGACAGGGGGATGAGACCCAGTACTTC	CASSPRQGDETQYF
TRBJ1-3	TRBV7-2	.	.	TGTGCCAGCAGCCGACAAGACAGCCCCATAACTGGAAACACCATATATTTT	CASSRQDSPITGNTIYF
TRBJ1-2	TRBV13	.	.	TGTGCCAGCAGCTTAGCAGGGGATGGCTACACCTTC	CASSLAGDGYTF
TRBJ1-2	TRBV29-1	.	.	TGCAGCGTTGATCGGGGGGGGGACGGCTACACCTTC	CSVDRGGDGYTF
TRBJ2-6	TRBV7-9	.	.	TGTGCCAGCAGCCAGGGTAGCTCTGGGGCCAACGTCCTGACTTTC	CASSQGSSGANVLTF
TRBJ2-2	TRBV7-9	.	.	TGTGCCAGCAGCTCAGACTTTACCGGGGAGCTGTTTTTT	CASSSDFTGELFF
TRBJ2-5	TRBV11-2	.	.	TGTGCCAGCAGCCCCGGCTGGGGCCAGGAGACCCAGTACTTC	CASSPGWGQETQYF
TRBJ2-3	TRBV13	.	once	TGTGCCAGCAGCTTACGAGGACAAGAAGCAGATACGCAGTATTTT	CASSLRGQEADTQYF
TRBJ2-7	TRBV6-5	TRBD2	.	TGTGCCAGCAGCTCTAGCGGGAGCTCCTACGAGCAGTACTTC	CASSSSGSSYEQYF
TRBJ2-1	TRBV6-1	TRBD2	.	TGTGCCAGCAGTTTTAGCGGGAGCTCCTACAATGAGCAGTTCTTC	CASSFSGSSYNEQFF
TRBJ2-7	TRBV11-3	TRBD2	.	TGTGCCAGCCATCCCGGACTAGCGGGAGCCTACGAGCAGTACTTC	CASHPGLAGAYEQYF
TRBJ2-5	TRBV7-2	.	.	TGTGCCAGCAGCTTGATGACAGGTCCTCCTAGCGAGACCCAGTACTTC	CASSLMTGPPSETQYF
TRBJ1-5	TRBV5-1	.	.	TGCGCCAGCAGCCAACAGGGAGGCAATCAGCCCCAGCATTTT	CASSQQGGNQPQHF
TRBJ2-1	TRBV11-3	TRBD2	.	TGTGCCAGCAGCTTAGACGGGAGGTCGTACAATGAGCAGTTCTTC	CASSLDGRSYNEQFF
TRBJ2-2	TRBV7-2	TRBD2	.	TGTGCCAGCAGCAAAACCGGGACTAGCGACACCGGGGAGCTGTTTTTT	CASSKTGTSDTGELFF
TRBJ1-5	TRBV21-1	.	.	TGTGCCAGCAGCGGCGTGCCGAGAGGGTCGGGTTGGCCCCAGCATTTT	CASSGVPRGSGWPQHF
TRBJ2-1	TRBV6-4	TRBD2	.	TGTGCCAGCTCGACTAGCGGGACCACCTCCTACAATGAGCAGTTCTTC	CASSTSGTTSYNEQFF